This record concerns one T cell receptor (beta chain) sequence. With the 5' RACE reads reprocessed, TCRdb shows one record per CDR3 protein and no DNA. This table lists some 150,000 distinct CDR3 sequences. The record originates from a study of T cells expressing NK-cell markers. In the study overall: The TCR beta repertoires originated in sorted CD3+CD56+NKG2C+, CD3+CD56+NKG2C- and CD3+CD56-NKG2C+ T cells.

The length of the CDR3 is 18 residues. Germline values: CDR1 LGHDT, CDR2 YNNKEL (reference sequence). This rearrangement joins TRBV3-1 to TRBJ2-2. The sequence was collected from a woman aged 45-65 years in good health. The source material was blood T cells: a sorted CD56 or NKG2C T cell subset, CD4+ or CD8+ T cells, or bulk PBMC T cells (not recorded which). The CDR3 spells CASSQAFRTLTGSGELFF.